This T cell receptor beta chain was found in a study of read filtering for tumor transcriptome and immune sequencing. Study-wide background: DNase treatment preceded whole-transcriptome library preparation.

This clonotype was counted ten times or more. Its target is not known. The study's findings and limits: Without single-read clonotypes, shared clonotype proportions correlated more between IR-seq and RNA-seq.

This library used 300 to 500 ng RNA and molecular barcoded adaptors spanning alpha/delta and beta/gamma chains. TCRdb itself ran the reads through MiXCR, one entry per CDR3 protein. The data show roughly 130,000 distinct CDR3 sequences, roughly 13% seen once. Germline CDR1 DFQATT, CDR2 SNEGSKA (reference sequence). This CDR3 is 14 amino acids long. The source material was a population of CD138-negative cells sorted from bone marrow. V gene TRBV20-1 combines with J gene TRBJ2-1; 10 bases are a match to TRBD2. The origin of this receptor is a donor at least 40 years old with multiple myeloma. The CDR3 loop reads CSAQGTSGTTEQFF. In DNA form, the CDR3 reads TGCAGCGCCCAGGGTACTAGCGGGACCACTGAGCAGTTCTTC.